A selection of T cell receptor beta chains follows, all from one sample in a study of blood T cell repertoires in COVID-19. The protocol was immunoSEQ multiplex PCR, while the TCRdb copy is restricted to in-frame clones and leaves out a portion. The sample lists about 220,000 clones, around four fifths seen once, with about 20% in the top ten. The sequenced material came from peripheral blood. The origin of the receptors is a man aged 25-40 years with active or convalescent COVID-19. The CDR3 runs from the conserved cysteine through the conserved F or W. D genes are given only for firm matches.

J gene	D gene	V gene	CDR3 DNA	CDR3 protein
TRBJ1-1	TRBD1	TRBV29-1	TGCAGCGGGGGACAGTTTAACACTGAAGCTTTCTTT	CSGGQFNTEAFF
TRBJ1-2	-	TRBV7-9	TGTGCCAGCAGCTTAACCAATTCGGGGGAGGAGAATGGCTACACCTTC	CASSLTNSGEENGYTF
TRBJ2-7	-	TRBV9	TGTGCCAGCAGTTATAGCGGGACAGTGATTGACGAGCAGTACTTC	CASSYSGTVIDEQYF
TRBJ2-1	TRBD2	TRBV7-6	TGTGCCAGCAGCTCCCCTCAGACTAGCGGGAGGGGTGAGCAGTTCTTC	CASSSPQTSGRGEQFF
TRBJ1-2	-	TRBV12-3/TRBV12-4	TGTGCCAGCAGTTCGGGGGTAGCTGGCTACACCTTC	CASSSGVAGYTF
TRBJ2-7	TRBD1	TRBV25-1	TGTGCCAGCACGGACAGGGTAGGGTCGCAGTACTTC	CASTDRVGSQYF
TRBJ2-4	-	TRBV18	TGTGCCAGCTCAGAGGGATCCAAAAACATTCAGTACTTC	CASSEGSKNIQYF
TRBJ2-3	-	TRBV28	TGTGCCAGCTCGACAGGCTACACAGATACGCAGTATTTT	CASSTGYTDTQYF
TRBJ1-4	TRBD1	TRBV28	TGTGCCACCCGAGGACCGGACAGGGGTAATGAAAAACTGTTTTTT	CATRGPDRGNEKLFF
TRBJ2-7	-	TRBV6-5	TGTGCCAGCAGTAACGGGGGTGCCTACGAGCAGTACTTC	CASSNGGAYEQYF
TRBJ1-5	TRBD1	TRBV19	TGTGCCAGTAGTCCCCGGGACAGGGGAAATCAGCCCCAGCATTTT	CASSPRDRGNQPQHF
TRBJ2-1	TRBD2	TRBV7-3	TGTGCCAGCAGCCCGAGCGGGAATCCCGATGAGCAGTTCTTC	CASSPSGNPDEQFF
TRBJ2-5	-	TRBV13	TGTGCCAGCAGCATCCGGACAATCCAAGAGACCCAGTACTTC	CASSIRTIQETQYF
TRBJ1-2	-	TRBV6-5	TGTGCCAGCAGATCAAAAGGCCCTCCTAGGGGCTACACCTTC	CASRSKGPPRGYTF
TRBJ1-2	TRBD1	TRBV6-2/TRBV6-3	TGTGCCAGCAGCCGCACCCCGACAGGGTACGATGGCTACACCTTC	CASSRTPTGYDGYTF
TRBJ2-1	TRBD1	TRBV29-1	TGCAGCGTCCCCGGACAGGGACGGATTGAGCAGTTCTTC	CSVPGQGRIEQFF
TRBJ1-5	-	TRBV30	TGTGCCTGGAGTGTACCCGGGGGAAATCAGCCCCAGCATTTT	CAWSVPGGNQPQHF
TRBJ2-1	TRBD1	TRBV30	TGTGCCTGGAGTAAGGGACAGGGGGTAGGTGAGCAGTTCTTC	CAWSKGQGVGEQFF
TRBJ1-5	-	TRBV2	TGTGCCAGCAGCGTATCGGGATTATTGAGCAATCAGCCCCAGCATTTT	CASSVSGLLSNQPQHF
TRBJ1-2	-	TRBV20-1	TGCAGTGCATGGACAGCCTATGGCTACACCTTC	CSAWTAYGYTF
TRBJ2-1	-	TRBV13	TGTGCCAGCAGCGTAAGGGGCAGCTCCTACAATGAGCAGTTCTTC	CASSVRGSSYNEQFF
TRBJ2-5	TRBD2	TRBV7-2	TGTGCCAGCAGCTCGACCGGGACTAGCGACTGGGAGACCCAGTACTTC	CASSSTGTSDWETQYF